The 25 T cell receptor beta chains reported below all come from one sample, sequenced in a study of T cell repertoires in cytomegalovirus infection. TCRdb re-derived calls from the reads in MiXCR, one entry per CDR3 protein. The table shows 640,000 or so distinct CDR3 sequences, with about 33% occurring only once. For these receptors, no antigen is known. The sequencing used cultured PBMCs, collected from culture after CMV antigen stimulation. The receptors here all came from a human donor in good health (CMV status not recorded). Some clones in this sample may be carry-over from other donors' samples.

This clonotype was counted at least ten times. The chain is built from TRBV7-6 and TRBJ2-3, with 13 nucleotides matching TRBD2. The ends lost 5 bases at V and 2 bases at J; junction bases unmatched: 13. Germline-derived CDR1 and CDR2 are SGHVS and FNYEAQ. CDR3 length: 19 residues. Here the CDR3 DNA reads TGTGCCAGCAGCCTACTTACGGGGACTAGCGGGACCCTCACAGATACGCAGTATTTT. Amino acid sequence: CASSLLTGTSGTLTDTQYF.

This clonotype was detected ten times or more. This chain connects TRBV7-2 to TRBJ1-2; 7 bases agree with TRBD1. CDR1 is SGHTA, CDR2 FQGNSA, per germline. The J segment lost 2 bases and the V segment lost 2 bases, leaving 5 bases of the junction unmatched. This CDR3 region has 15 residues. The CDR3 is CASSLRTGQNYGYTF. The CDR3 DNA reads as TGTGCCAGCAGCTTACGGACGGGACAGAACTATGGCTACACCTTC. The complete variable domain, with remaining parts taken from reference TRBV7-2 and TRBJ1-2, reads GAGVSQSPSNKVTEKGKDVELRCDPISGHTALYWYRQSLGQGLEFLIYFQGNSAPDKSGLPSDRFSAERTGGSVSTLTIQRTQQEDSAVYLCASSLRTGQNYGYTFGSGTRLTVV.

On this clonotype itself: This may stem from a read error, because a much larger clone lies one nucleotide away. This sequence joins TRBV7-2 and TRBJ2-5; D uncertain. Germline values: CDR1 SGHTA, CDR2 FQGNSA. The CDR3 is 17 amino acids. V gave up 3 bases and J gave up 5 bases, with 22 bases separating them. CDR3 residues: CASSFTLGLCTWETQYF. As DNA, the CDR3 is TGTGCCAGCAGCTTTACGTTGGGCCTTTGCACCTGGGAGACCCAGTACTTC.

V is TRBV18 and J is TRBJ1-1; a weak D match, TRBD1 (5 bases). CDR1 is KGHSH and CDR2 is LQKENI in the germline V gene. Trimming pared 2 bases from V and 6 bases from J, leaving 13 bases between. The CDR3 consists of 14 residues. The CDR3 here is CASSPIETASEAFF. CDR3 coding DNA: TGTGCCAGCTCACCAATAGAGACAGCATCTGAAGCTTTCTTT.

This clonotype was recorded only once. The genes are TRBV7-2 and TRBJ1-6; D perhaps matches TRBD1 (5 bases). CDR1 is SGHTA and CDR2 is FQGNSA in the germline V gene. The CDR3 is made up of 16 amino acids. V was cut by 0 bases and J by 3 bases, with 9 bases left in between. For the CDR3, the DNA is TGTGCCAGCAGCTTAGCTTTGCAGGGCTATAATTCACCCCTCCACTTT. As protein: CASSLALQGYNSPLHF.

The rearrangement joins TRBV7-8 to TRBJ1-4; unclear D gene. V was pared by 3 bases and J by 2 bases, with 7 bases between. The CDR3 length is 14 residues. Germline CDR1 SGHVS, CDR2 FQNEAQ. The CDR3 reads CASSFRTTNEKLFF. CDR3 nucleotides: TGTGCCAGCAGCTTCAGGACCACTAATGAAAAACTGTTTTTT.

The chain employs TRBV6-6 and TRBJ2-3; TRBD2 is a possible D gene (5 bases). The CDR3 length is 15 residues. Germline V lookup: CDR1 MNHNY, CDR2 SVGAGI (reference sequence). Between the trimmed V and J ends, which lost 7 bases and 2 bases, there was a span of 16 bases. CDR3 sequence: CASNEHGETTDTQYF. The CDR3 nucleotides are TGTGCCAGCAACGAACATGGGGAGACCACAGATACGCAGTATTTT.

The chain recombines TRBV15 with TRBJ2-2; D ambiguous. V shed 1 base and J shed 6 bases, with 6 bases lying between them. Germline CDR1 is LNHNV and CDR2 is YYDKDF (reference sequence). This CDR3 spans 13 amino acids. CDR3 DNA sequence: TGTGCCACCAGCAGAGGGGTTTCCGGGGAGCTGTTTTTT. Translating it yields CATSRGVSGELFF.

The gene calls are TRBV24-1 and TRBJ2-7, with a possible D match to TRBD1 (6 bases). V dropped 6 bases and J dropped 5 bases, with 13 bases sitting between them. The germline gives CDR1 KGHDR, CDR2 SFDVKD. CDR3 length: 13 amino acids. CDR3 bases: TGTGCCACCAGTTCGAGTAACAGGGACGAGCAGTACTTC. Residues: CATSSSNRDEQYF.

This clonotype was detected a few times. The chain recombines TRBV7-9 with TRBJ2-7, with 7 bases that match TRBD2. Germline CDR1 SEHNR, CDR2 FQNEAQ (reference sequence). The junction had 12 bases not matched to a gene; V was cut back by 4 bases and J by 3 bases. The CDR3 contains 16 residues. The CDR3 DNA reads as TGTGCCAGCAGCTCCCTTTCGCCGGGAGGTTTCTACGAGCAGTACTTC. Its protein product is CASSSLSPGGFYEQYF.

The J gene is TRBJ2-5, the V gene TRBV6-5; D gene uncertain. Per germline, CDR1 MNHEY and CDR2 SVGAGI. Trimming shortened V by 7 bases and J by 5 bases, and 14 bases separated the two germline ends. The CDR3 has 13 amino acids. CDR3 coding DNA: TGTGCCAGCACCACCCCCAGGTTGGAGACCCAGTACTTC. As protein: CASTTPRLETQYF.

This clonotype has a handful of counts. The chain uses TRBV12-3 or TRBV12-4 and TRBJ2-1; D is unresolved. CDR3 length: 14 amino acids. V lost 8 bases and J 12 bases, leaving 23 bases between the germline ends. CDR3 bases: TGTGCCAGCCGTCGGTGGGGTCTCTCTCAAGTGCAGTTCTTC. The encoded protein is CASRRWGLSQVQFF.

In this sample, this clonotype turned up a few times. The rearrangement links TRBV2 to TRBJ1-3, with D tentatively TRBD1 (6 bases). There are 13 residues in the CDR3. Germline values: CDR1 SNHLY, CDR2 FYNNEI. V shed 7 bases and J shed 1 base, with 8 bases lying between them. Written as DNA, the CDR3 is TGTGCCAGCAACAGGGTGTCTGGAAACACCATATATTTT. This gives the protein CASNRVSGNTIYF.

This CDR3 reads CASSLAGRGHGYTF. The CDR3 region has the DNA TGTGCCAGCAGCTTAGCAGGAAGGGGGCATGGCTACACCTTC. The chain joins TRBV7-9 to TRBJ1-2; 7 nucleotides match TRBD1. CDR1 and CDR2 from the germline V gene are SEHNR and FQNEAQ (reference sequence). The junction had 4 bases not matched to a gene; V was cut back by 0 bases and J by 6 bases. CDR3 size: 14 residues. Using reference TRBV7-9 and TRBJ1-2 for the parts outside the CDR3, the full variable domain is DTGVSQNPRHKITKRGQNVTFRCDPISEHNRLYWYRQTLGQGPEFLTYFQNEAQLEKSRLLSDRFSAERPKGSFSTLEIQRTEQGDSAMYLCASSLAGRGHGYTFGSGTRLTVV.

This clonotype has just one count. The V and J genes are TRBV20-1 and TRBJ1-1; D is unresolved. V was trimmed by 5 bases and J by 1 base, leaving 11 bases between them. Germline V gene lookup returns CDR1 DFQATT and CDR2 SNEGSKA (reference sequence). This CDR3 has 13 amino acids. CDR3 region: CSASGGGNTEAFF. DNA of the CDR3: TGCAGTGCTTCCGGCGGAGGGAACACTGAAGCTTTCTTT.

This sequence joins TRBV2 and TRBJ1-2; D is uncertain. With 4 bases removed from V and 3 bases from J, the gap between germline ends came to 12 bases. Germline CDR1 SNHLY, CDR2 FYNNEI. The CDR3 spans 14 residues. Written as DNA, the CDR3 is TGTGCCAGCAGTGGGGCCCGGCACCACTATGGCTACACCTTC. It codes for CASSGARHHYGYTF. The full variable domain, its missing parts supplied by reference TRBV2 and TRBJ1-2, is EPEVTQTPSHQVTQMGQEVILRCVPISNHLYFYWYRQILGQKVEFLVSFYNNEISEKSEIFDDQFSVERPDGSNFTLKIRSTKLEDSAMYFCASSGARHHYGYTFGSGTRLTVV.

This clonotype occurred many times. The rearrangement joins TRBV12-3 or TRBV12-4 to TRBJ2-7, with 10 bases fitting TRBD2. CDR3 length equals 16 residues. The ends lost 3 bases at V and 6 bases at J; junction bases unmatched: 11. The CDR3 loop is CASSFGLADWMGEQYF. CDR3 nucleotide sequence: TGTGCCAGCAGTTTCGGACTAGCGGACTGGATGGGCGAGCAGTACTTC.

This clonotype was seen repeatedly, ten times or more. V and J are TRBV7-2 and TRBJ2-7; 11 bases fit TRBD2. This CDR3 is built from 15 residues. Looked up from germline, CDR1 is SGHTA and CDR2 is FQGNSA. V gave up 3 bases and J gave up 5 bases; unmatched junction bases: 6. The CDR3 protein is CASSFPTSGSDEQYF. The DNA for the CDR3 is TGTGCCAGCAGCTTTCCTACTAGCGGGAGCGACGAGCAGTACTTC.

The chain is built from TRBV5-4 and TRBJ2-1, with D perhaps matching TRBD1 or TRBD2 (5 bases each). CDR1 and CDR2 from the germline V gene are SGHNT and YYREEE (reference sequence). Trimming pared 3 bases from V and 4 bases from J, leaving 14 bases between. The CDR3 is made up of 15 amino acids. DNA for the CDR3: TGTGCCAGCAGCTCCCCCGGGACGCAATACAATGAGCAGTTCTTC. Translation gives CASSSPGTQYNEQFF.

The CDR3 nucleotides are TGTGCCAGCAGGCTAGGAGCGTGGGAGTTCTTC. Its protein product is CASRLGAWEFF. V and J are TRBV12-3 or TRBV12-4 and TRBJ2-1; D is unresolved. This CDR3 is built from 11 residues. The V and J ends lost 6 bases and 14 bases respectively, with 14 bases between them.

CDR3 amino acids: CASSEMIGGTLDQPQHF. The CDR3 DNA reads TGTGCCAGCAGTGAAATGATTGGGGGTACTCTGGATCAGCCCCAGCATTTT. J is TRBJ1-5 and V is TRBV2; tentative D call: TRBD1 (5 bases). The V end lost 2 bases, the J end lost 5 bases, and 19 bases lay between the germline ends. The germline CDR1 and CDR2 sequences are SNHLY and FYNNEI. The CDR3 totals 17 residues.

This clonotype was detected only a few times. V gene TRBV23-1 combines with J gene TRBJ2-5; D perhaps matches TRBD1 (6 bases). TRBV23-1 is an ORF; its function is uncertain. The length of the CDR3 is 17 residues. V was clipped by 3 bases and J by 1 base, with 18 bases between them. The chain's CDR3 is CASSHRGSESPQETQYF. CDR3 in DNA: TGCGCCAGCAGTCACAGGGGATCAGAGTCCCCCCAAGAGACCCAGTACTTC.

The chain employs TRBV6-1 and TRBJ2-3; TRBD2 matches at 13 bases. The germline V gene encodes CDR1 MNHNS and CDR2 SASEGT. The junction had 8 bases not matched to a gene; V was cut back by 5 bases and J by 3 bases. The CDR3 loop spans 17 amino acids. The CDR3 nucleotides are TGTGCCAGCAGTCGCCCCTGGACTAGCGGGGGTACAGATACGCAGTATTTT. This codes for CASSRPWTSGGTDTQYF.

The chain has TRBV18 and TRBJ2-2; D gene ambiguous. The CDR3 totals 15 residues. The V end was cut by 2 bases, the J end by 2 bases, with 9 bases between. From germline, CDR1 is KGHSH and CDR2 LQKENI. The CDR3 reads CASSPTQRNTGELFF. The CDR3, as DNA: TGTGCCAGCTCACCAACCCAGAGAAACACCGGGGAGCTGTTTTTT.

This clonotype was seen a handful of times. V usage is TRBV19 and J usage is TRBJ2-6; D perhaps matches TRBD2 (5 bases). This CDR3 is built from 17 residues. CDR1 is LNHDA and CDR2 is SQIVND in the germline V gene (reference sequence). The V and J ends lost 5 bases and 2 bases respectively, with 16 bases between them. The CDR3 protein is CASSSGDGVAGANVLTF. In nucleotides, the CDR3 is TGTGCCAGTAGTTCGGGTGACGGGGTTGCTGGGGCCAACGTCCTGACTTTC.